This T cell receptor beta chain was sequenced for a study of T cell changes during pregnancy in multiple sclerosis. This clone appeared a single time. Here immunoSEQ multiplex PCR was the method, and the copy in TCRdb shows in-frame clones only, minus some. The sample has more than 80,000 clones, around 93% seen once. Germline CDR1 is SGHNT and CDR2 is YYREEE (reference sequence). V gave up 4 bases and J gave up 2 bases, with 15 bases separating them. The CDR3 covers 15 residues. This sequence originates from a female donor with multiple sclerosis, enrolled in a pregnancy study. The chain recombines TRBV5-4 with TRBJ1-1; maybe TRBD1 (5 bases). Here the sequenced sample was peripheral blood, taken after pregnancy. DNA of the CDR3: TGTGCCAGCAGCCCCCGCAAAGGGGAAAACACTGAAGCTTTCTTT. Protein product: CASSPRKGENTEAFF.